The following is a T cell receptor beta chain sequence with its context. Its antigen has not been determined. No quality values exist for individual bases; no much larger clone is one base distant. These data come from a study of cytomegalovirus exposure and HLA in healthy donors listed by TCRdb under 2017. Regarding the complete study: An earlier analysis of roughly 500 of the donors reported about 280 Gb of sequence data and roughly 120 million unique TCR beta sequences obtained from around 180 million T cells. About 5 DR-DQ haplotypes were handled as single units for association and clustering, since linkage in the cohort was strong. All discovery cohort repertoires had been generated using a single sequencing platform. An early release that covered approximately 600 HLA-typed donors contained about 300 gigabases of sequencing data and tens of millions of unique TCR sequences. Typing coverage varied by locus: roughly 620-640 donors for A, B, C, DRB1 and DQB1; more than 500 for DQA1; some 610 for DPA1; roughly 470 for DPB1. The study aimed to test whether cataloging public T cell receptors could reveal signatures of past pathogen exposure. A later genetic analysis used genome-wide SNP genotypes for about 65% of the roughly 700 donors, treating that subset as a discovery cohort. Donor age, sex, ethnicity and CMV serostatus were compiled together with the repertoire data. A separate validation cohort of about 110 different subjects was used in addition to the roughly 720-subject first cohort. An earlier analysis of more than 450 of the donors used high-throughput TCR beta sequencing to judge whether each TCR beta V gene segment behaved as functional or pseudogenic. To predict cytomegalovirus infection status, the study brought together high-throughput TCR immunosequencing, statistical association of individual TCRs with disease status, and machine learning. A later analysis re-examined previously published TCR beta repertoires from about 700 donors and added high-resolution HLA genotyping to investigate patterns of TCR occurrence. In the later analysis, no new phenotypic data were used to find candidate immune exposures; instead, reliance was placed on TCR beta sequences and their occurrence across donors. The study used immunosequencing to profile the T cell repertoires of approximately 690 subjects and linked those repertoires to cytomegalovirus serostatus. On average, around 240,000 unique TCR beta nucleotide sequences were sequenced per donor among a few hundred genotyped donors of the cohort, with roughly 18% of those sequences being non-productive. Of the 300 to 500 genotyped donors, roughly 80% were placed in the genetic ancestry cluster associated with self-reported Caucasian donors. HLA typing included class I and class II loci at four-digit resolution. What the study reported, not specific to this receptor: Because some donors lacked HLA typing at each locus, the association tests relied only on the typed subset. Broadly in line with IMGT annotations, most TCR beta V segments showed up in productive rearrangements about 87% or about 30% of the time in an earlier analysis of approximately 640 of the donors. Strong co-occurrence of HLA alleles, especially DR and DQ, made assigning TCR associations to individual alleles difficult. Cytomegalovirus status was reported to be diagnosed by the classifier with high specificity and sensitivity in both the original and validation cohorts. In vitro tests confirmed that a few of the cytomegalovirus-associated TCR beta chains recognize cytomegalovirus antigens. Presence/absence analyses assumed roughly uniform sequencing depth across donors, an assumption that may not hold. Correlated functional status among segregating V segments might reflect linkage disequilibrium, but an unknown experimental factor could not be ruled out. Over 15 rarely observed V segments, including chromosome 9 orphons, were excluded from the earlier analysis of 550 to 700 of the donors because counts were too low. Across donors, most TCR sequences were observed very rarely, whereas some public TCRs were present in many individuals. The 87-base-pair reads could not distinguish some IMGT-functional V segments, including TRBV6-2 and TRBV6-3, so those segments were excluded. According to a later analysis, parvovirus B19, influenza, CMV and Epstein-Barr virus appeared linked to several top co-occurrence clusters. It was suggested by the authors that the approach could potentially be generalized to other disease states and immunological phenotypes. Compared with equally common non-associated chains, HLA-associated TCR beta chains in a later analysis were more clonally expanded and had lower generation probabilities. A cluster of highly shared sequence variants was judged likely to represent a technical artifact of the sequencing pipeline. In a later genetic analysis, a missense DCLRE1C variant was associated with V-gene and J-gene trimming of TCR beta chains, and the association was replicated in an independent cohort. A further reported finding was that TCR beta sequences accurately predicted the HLA-A and HLA-B alleles for most subjects in the first cohort. In a later analysis, most CMV-associated TCR beta chains were found to appear HLA-restricted, with HLA associations seemingly driven largely by CMV exposure. CMV serostatus was the only immune exposure information available for the cohort. This cohort had only TCR beta chains sequenced, and the lack of alpha or paired-chain data limited which features could be detected. According to a later genetic analysis, donors in an Asian-associated ancestry cluster had fewer N-insertions in productive TCRs than the approximately 630-donor mean. The study gave a list of about 160 TCR beta chains associated with cytomegalovirus. Specific HLA alleles were associated with about 17,000 TCR beta sequences at a false discovery rate of 0.05 in a later analysis. In a later analysis, the rate of TCR association differed among HLA loci, with DRB1 alleles having the most associated TCRs and HLA-C alleles having the fewest.

Library preparation employed the immunoSEQ multiplex PCR assay. For the multiplex PCR, a mixture combining 60 forward primers for TCR Vbeta segments and 13 reverse primers for TCR Jbeta segments was used. The CDR3 region of rearranged TCR beta genes was amplified from genomic DNA by a multiplex PCR assay. The amplified TCR beta libraries were sequenced on the Illumina HiSeq System as 87-base-pair reads. The authors' analysis ran thus. Across the roughly 640 repertoires, a later analysis counted around 80 million unique TCR beta chains, roughly 11 million of which were shared by at least two donors. Raw reads were error-corrected and collapsed into unique sequences by a nearest-neighbor algorithm in which closely related sequences were merged to remove PCR and sequencing errors. Alignment of CDR3 sequences to IMGT reference sequences was used to assign V, D and J gene segments. For a sequence to be retained, a match of at least six nucleotides to both a V gene segment and a J gene segment was required. Rearrangements were classified as productive when the CDR3 lacked stop codons and remained in frame with V and J, and all other rearrangements were classified as non-productive. Following IMGT convention, CDR3 was defined as the stretch from the second conserved V-encoded cysteine to the conserved J-encoded phenylalanine. The earlier analysis of 450 to 750 of the donors excluded any sequence lacking an unambiguous match to a single V gene segment. In an earlier analysis of approximately 560 of the donors, a V segment was called functional when productive rearrangements were above 56.7%, and segregating when the standard deviation between donors exceeded 5%. A statistical classification framework was built for diagnosing cytomegalovirus status from the catalog of TCR beta chain sequences. V and J gene assignment, in a later analysis, came from comparing TCR nucleotide sequences with IMGT/GENE-DB human TR gene sequences. The TCRdist pipeline was used in a later analysis to assign CDR3 sequences and most-parsimonious VDJ recombination scenarios. In a later analysis, every TCR beta chain was defined by the combination of its CDR3 amino acid sequence and its V-gene family, and reads without a unique V-gene family were dropped. A later analysis removed roughly 590 highly shared, low-generation-probability nucleotide sequences to deal with suspected cross-contamination and a sequencing artifact. A later analysis calculated a clonal expansion index for each public chain from normalized within-repertoire ranks of inferred template counts. In a later analysis, generation probabilities were computed with a VDJ recombination model fitted to out-of-frame rearrangements, and the resulting probabilities were checked against IGoR. A later analysis scored TCR-TCR, TCR-HLA and TCR-CMV co-occurrence with hypergeometric tests, applying a repertoire-size bias correction to TCR pairs. In a later analysis, false discovery rates were estimated by permuting HLA or CMV assignments 20 times. In a later analysis, co-occurring TCRs were grouped using DBSCAN, and TCRdist sequence similarity was added for clustering within HLA-allele-positive subsets. For co-occurrence clustering, repertoires with fewer than 30,000 or more than 120,000 public chains were excluded, along with roughly 5 repertoires with anomalous nucleotide sharing. TCRdb mirrors the immuneACCESS table, restricted to in-frame sequences. Some clones are absent from its copies; in checked studies, under half trace to an unresolved V gene, and the reason for the others is unknown. Clone size and the V and J calls come from that table; the DNA yielded D and trimming. Counted in this sample were some 44,000 clones; roughly 90% of them appeared once. The ten largest make up more than 7.5% of the sample.

In total, approximately 700 healthy bone marrow donors made up the cohort. All cohort members were sampled while nominally healthy, although unrecorded immune exposures were likely present. The donor was CMV seropositive and was included in the group of approximately 310 seropositive cohort members. A peripheral blood sample was provided by each donor, and peripheral blood mononuclear cells were used for TCR beta sequencing. The Qiagen DNeasy Blood Extraction Kit was used to extract genomic DNA from the blood cell samples. From cysteine to phenylalanine, the CDR3 is 15 amino acids long. The read is trimmed to its CDR3 DNA, 45 bases read in frame from base 1. According to the germline V gene, CDR1 reads MDHEN and CDR2 reads SYDVKM. Trimmed from V: 5 bases; trimmed from J: 7 bases; junction bases lacking a gene match: 13.

Recombination joined TRBV28 with TRBJ1-2, with 7 middle bases fitting TRBD1. Specimen: PBMCs. The source is a woman in her 40s in good health and CMV-seropositive. The CDR3 reads CASSLETGTRGGYTF. In nucleotide form, the sequence is TGTGCCAGCAGTCTAGAGACAGGGACAAGGGGTGGCTACACCTTC.